A single sample gave rise to the 15 T cell receptor beta chains below, sequenced in a study of regulatory and conventional T cells in RAG deficiency. Conventional CD4+ T cells were sorted from blood as CD25-low CD127-high cells. The method was immunoSEQ multiplex PCR; TCRdb's version includes in-frame clones alone and lacks a portion of them. Of about 30,000 clones in the sample, approximately 96% were seen once. These data were also filed under a second study, of regulatory T cells. As that report states: Primers: 52 TRBV forward and 13 TRBJ reverse.

The source material was CD25- CD4+ T cells sorted from blood. The receptors were sampled from a human donor in good health.

V is TRBV5-4 and J is TRBJ2-7; TRBD1 matches 8 bases. The CDR3 contains 15 residues. Trimming cost V 3 bases and J 3 bases; bases outside gene matches: 8. Germline V gene sequence: CDR1 SGHNT, CDR2 YYREEE (reference sequence). CDR3 sequence reads: CASSSGTGGYYEQYF. CDR3 sequence (DNA): TGTGCCAGCAGCTCCGGGACAGGAGGATACTACGAGCAGTACTTC.

In regard to this clone: In the same sample, other DNA sequences code for this CDR3. V gene TRBV14 combines with J gene TRBJ1-6, with a possible D match to TRBD1 (6 bases). Germline CDR1 is SGHDN and CDR2 is FVKESK. Trimming pared 3 bases from V and 6 bases from J, leaving 18 bases between. CDR3 size: 17 residues. The CDR3 loop reads CASSQGTGSRSNSPLHF. DNA of the CDR3: TGTGCCAGCAGCCAGGGAACAGGGTCCCGGTCTAATTCACCCCTCCACTTT.

The rearrangement links TRBV5-1 to TRBJ1-2; no definite D call. V was clipped by 2 bases and J by 2 bases, with 10 bases between them. CDR1 is SGHRS, CDR2 YFSETQ, per germline. The CDR3 sequence is 14 residues long. The DNA for the CDR3 is TGCGCCAGCAGCTTCATCAGCGAAAACTATGGCTACACCTTC. Translated, it gives CASSFISENYGYTF.

In DNA, the CDR3 is TGTGCCAGCAGCCAACGAGACAGGGGGAGCTCCTACAATGAGCAGTTCTTC. Amino acid sequence: CASSQRDRGSSYNEQFF. The chain joins TRBV4-2 to TRBJ2-1, with 9 bases fitting TRBD1. Germline lookup yields CDR1 LGHNA and CDR2 YNFKEQ. Unmatched junction bases numbered 5, after V lost 2 bases and J lost 0 bases. This CDR3 is 17 amino acids long.

The gene calls are TRBV7-2 and TRBJ1-2; tentative D call: TRBD1 (6 bases). The ends were cut back, 5 bases at V and 6 bases at J, with 10 bases in the middle. The CDR3 has 12 residues. Germline CDR1 reads SGHTA; CDR2 reads FQGNSA. The CDR3 DNA is TGTGCCAGCAGCCACGACAGGAATGGCTACACCTTC. Amino acids: CASSHDRNGYTF.

The chain has TRBV19 and TRBJ2-3; 9 nucleotides agree with TRBD1. There are 14 residues in the CDR3. Per the germline V gene, CDR1 is LNHDA and CDR2 is SQIVND (reference sequence). Trimming cost V 8 bases and J 4 bases; bases outside gene matches: 7. CDR3 region: CASRRDRVADTQYF. CDR3 sequence (DNA): TGTGCCAGTCGACGGGACAGGGTCGCAGATACGCAGTATTTT.

The J gene is TRBJ1-1, the V gene TRBV5-1; D gene uncertain. This CDR3 has 15 residues. The V gene's germline CDR1 is SGHRS and CDR2 YFSETQ. V shed 0 bases and J shed 5 bases, with 14 bases lying between them. The CDR3 reads CASSLEERINTEAFF. The CDR3 DNA follows: TGCGCCAGCAGCTTGGAGGAGAGGATTAATACTGAAGCTTTCTTT. Drawing the rest from reference TRBV5-1 and TRBJ1-1, the complete variable domain is KAGVTQTPRYLIKTRGQQVTLSCSPISGHRSVSWYQQTPGQGLQFLFEYFSETQRNKGNFPGRFSGRQFSNSRSEMNVSTLELGDSALYLCASSLEERINTEAFFGQGTRLTVV.

The CDR3 is CASSSSGLAGVGDTQYF. DNA for the CDR3: TGTGCCAGCAGCTCTTCGGGACTAGCGGGGGTCGGGGATACGCAGTATTTT. This chain connects TRBV7-9 to TRBJ2-3, with 14 bases aligning to TRBD2. From germline, CDR1 is SEHNR and CDR2 FQNEAQ (reference sequence). CDR3 length: 17 residues. V shed 4 bases and J 6 bases; nucleotides not matched to a gene: 9.

This clone was detected only once. The V call is TRBV14, the J call TRBJ2-5; D is perhaps TRBD1 (6 bases). This CDR3 comprises 16 residues. The V end lost 0 bases, the J end lost 4 bases, and 15 bases lay between the germline ends. CDR1 is SGHDN, CDR2 FVKESK, per germline. CDR3: CASSQEWGRGRETQYF. CDR3 nucleotides: TGTGCCAGCAGCCAAGAATGGGGCAGGGGCCGAGAGACCCAGTACTTC.

V usage is TRBV5-5 and J usage is TRBJ1-2; 9 nucleotides line up with TRBD1. Germline assignment: CDR1 SGHKS and CDR2 YYEKEE (reference sequence). J was trimmed by 0 bases and V by 4 bases; bases with no gene match: 1. The CDR3 is 14 residues long. The CDR3 is CASSRDRANYGYTF. The DNA of the CDR3 is TGTGCCAGCAGCCGGGACAGGGCTAACTATGGCTACACCTTC.

The chain carries TRBV11-3 and TRBJ2-3; TRBD2 aligns across 7 bases. V lost 4 bases, J lost 6 bases, and 7 bases stayed unmatched. Germline values: CDR1 SGHNT, CDR2 YENEEA. The CDR3 is 14 residues long. In DNA, the CDR3 is TGTGCCAGCAGCTCTTCTGTACTAGCGGATACGCAGTATTTT. Translating it yields CASSSSVLADTQYF.

This rearrangement joins TRBV9 to TRBJ2-1; a possible D gene is TRBD2 (6 bases). The germline V and J ends were trimmed by 0 bases and 10 bases, with 20 bases remaining between them. The germline V gene has CDR1 SGDLS and CDR2 YYNGEE. The CDR3 is 16 amino acids. This CDR3 is CASSVEGRMGVGEQFF. CDR3 DNA: TGTGCCAGCAGCGTAGAGGGGAGGATGGGGGTTGGCGAGCAGTTCTTC.

The chain couples TRBV4-2 to TRBJ1-5; unclear D gene. Trimming took off 1 base at V and 7 bases at J, with 17 bases between the two ends. CDR3 length: 16 residues. Germline lookup yields CDR1 LGHNA and CDR2 YNFKEQ. The CDR3 nucleotides read TGTGCCAGCAGCCAAGTAGGCCCCGGGGTAGGGCAGCCCCAGCATTTT. This encodes CASSQVGPGVGQPQHF.

The rearrangement uses TRBV15 and TRBJ1-1; D might be TRBD1 (6 bases). The CDR3 is 16 amino acids. V lost 5 bases to trimming and J lost 5 bases, with 21 bases between them. CDR1 LNHNV and CDR2 YYDKDF come from the germline V gene (reference sequence). The CDR3 nucleotides read TGTGCCACCAGCCGCCCCTTGGCAGGGGTACGGACTGAAGCTTTCTTT. Its protein is CATSRPLAGVRTEAFF.

This chain links TRBV18 with TRBJ2-3; the match to TRBD2 covers 14 bases. In germline, CDR1 is KGHSH, CDR2 LQKENI. This CDR3 contains 16 residues. V was clipped by 3 bases and J by 6 bases; unmatched bases: 5. As DNA, the CDR3 is TGTGCCAGCTCACCCCCGGGACTAGCGGGGGCGGATACGCAGTATTTT. Translation: CASSPPGLAGADTQYF.